This T cell receptor beta chain was identified in a study of regulatory T cells in long-lasting Graves disease. Arm-PCR of CDR3 regions and iRepertoire HTBI primers were used to build TCR beta libraries. TCRdb reprocessed the multiplex PCR reads via MiXCR and lists one record per CDR3 protein. The sample holds approximately 300,000 distinct CDR3 sequences, 18% seen once. This clonotype was seen ten or more times. Its target is not known. The CDR3 contains 17 residues. Per germline, CDR1 DFQATT and CDR2 SNEGSKA (reference sequence). J was trimmed by 7 bases and V by 0 bases; bases with no gene match: 12. The time point: newly diagnosed GD, antithyroid drugs for less than 3 months. TCR sequences were obtained from RNA taken from PBMCs. Study findings and constraints: Persistent disease preferred TRBV28, TRBJ1-2 and TRBJ2-5; new disease, TRBV20-1 and TRBJ2-1. New patients shared around 1,000 public clonotypes, and persistent patients shared more, with 2,741. Reduced TCR diversity was observed in persistent Graves' patients versus newly diagnosed patients.

The input for sequencing was peripheral blood mononuclear cells (PBMCs), taken at new diagnosis, from a patient treated with antithyroid drugs. The TCR sequence derives from a female donor with Graves disease. V and J are TRBV20-1 and TRBJ2-1; 10 positions match TRBD2. CDR3 in amino acids: CSARDYSLAGVGNEQFF. The DNA for the CDR3 is TGCAGTGCTAGAGATTATTCCCTAGCGGGAGTGGGGAATGAGCAGTTCTTC.